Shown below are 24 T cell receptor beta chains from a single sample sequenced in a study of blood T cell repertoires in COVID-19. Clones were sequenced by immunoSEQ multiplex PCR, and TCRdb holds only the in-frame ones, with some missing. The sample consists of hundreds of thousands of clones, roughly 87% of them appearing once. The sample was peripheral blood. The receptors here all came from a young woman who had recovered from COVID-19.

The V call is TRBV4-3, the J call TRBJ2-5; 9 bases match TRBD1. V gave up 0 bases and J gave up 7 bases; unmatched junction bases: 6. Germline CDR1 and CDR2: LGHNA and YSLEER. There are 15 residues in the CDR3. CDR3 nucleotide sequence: TGCGCCAGCAGCCAAGATACAGGGGGCTTTGGGACCCAGTACTTC. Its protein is CASSQDTGGFGTQYF.

CDR3 DNA sequence: TGTGCCAGCTCACCTTCGTCGGTAGCGGGCGGATACGAGCAGTACTTC. This sequence encodes CASSPSSVAGGYEQYF. This rearrangement joins TRBV18 to TRBJ2-7, with 7 positions matching TRBD2. Germline V lookup: CDR1 KGHSH, CDR2 LQKENI. Trimming at V came to 3 bases and at J to 4 bases, leaving 12 bases not matched to a gene. The CDR3 is made up of 16 amino acids.

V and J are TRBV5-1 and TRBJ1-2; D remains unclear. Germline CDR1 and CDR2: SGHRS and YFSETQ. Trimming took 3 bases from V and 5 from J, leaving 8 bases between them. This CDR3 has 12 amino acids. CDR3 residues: CASSYSVYGYTF. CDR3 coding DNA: TGCGCCAGCAGCTATTCAGTTTATGGCTACACCTTC.

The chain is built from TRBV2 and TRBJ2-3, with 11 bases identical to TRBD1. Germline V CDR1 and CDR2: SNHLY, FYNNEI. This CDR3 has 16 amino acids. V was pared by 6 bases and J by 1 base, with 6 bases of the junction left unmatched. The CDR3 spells CASSHRTGGGTDTQYF. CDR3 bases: TGTGCCAGCAGCCATCGGACAGGGGGCGGCACAGATACGCAGTATTTT.

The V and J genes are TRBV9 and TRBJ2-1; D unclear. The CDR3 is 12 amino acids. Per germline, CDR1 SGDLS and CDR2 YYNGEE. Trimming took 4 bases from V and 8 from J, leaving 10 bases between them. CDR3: CASSFSQDEQFF. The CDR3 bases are TGTGCCAGCAGCTTCAGCCAGGATGAGCAGTTCTTC.

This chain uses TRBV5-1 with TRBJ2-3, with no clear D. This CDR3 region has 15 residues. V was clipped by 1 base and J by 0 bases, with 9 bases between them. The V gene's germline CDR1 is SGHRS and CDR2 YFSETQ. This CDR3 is CASSLMGLSTDTQYF. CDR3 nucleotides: TGCGCCAGCAGCTTGATGGGCCTTAGCACAGATACGCAGTATTTT.

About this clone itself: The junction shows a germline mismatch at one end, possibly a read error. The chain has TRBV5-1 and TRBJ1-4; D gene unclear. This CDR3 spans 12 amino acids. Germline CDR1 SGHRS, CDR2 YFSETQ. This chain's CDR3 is CASSLAGEGLIF. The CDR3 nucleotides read TGCGCCAGCAGCTTGGCCGGGGAGGGTCTGATTTTT.

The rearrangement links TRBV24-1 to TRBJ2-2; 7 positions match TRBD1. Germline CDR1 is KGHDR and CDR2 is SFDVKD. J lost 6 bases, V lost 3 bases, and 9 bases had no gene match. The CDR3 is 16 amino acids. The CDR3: CATSDAGTVPPGELFF. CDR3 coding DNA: TGTGCCACCAGTGATGCCGGGACAGTTCCCCCCGGGGAGCTGTTTTTT.

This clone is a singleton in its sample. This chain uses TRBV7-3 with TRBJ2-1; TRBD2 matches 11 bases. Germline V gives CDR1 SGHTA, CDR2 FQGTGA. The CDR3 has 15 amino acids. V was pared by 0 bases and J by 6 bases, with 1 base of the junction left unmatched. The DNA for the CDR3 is TGTGCCAGCAGCTTAACTAGCGGGAGGGCCAATGAGCAGTTCTTC. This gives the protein CASSLTSGRANEQFF.

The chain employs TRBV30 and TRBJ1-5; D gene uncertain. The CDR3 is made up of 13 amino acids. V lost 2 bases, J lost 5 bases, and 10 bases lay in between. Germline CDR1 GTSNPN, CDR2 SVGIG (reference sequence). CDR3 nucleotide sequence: TGTGCCTGGAGTCTAGGCGGGGATCAGCCCCAGCATTTT. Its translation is CAWSLGGDQPQHF.

The CDR3 spells CASSFVDKNTEAFF. The CDR3 coding sequence is TGTGCCAGCAGCTTTGTGGACAAGAACACTGAAGCTTTCTTT. J is TRBJ1-1 and V is TRBV7-9; a possible D gene is TRBD1 (5 bases). The germline V gene has CDR1 SEHNR and CDR2 FQNEAQ (reference sequence). Trimming shortened V by 3 bases and J by 1 base, and 9 bases separated the two germline ends. This CDR3 contains 14 residues.

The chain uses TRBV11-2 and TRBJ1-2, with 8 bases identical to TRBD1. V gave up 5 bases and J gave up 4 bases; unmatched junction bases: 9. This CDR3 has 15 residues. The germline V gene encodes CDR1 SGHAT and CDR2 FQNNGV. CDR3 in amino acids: CASSPRTGSGYGYTF. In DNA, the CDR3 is TGTGCCAGCAGCCCCAGGACAGGGAGCGGCTATGGCTACACCTTC.

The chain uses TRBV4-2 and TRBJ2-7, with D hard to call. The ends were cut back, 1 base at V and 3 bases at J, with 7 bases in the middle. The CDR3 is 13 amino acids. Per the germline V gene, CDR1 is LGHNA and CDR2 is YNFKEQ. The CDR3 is CASSQGASYEQYF. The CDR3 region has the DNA TGTGCCAGCAGCCAAGGAGCAAGCTACGAGCAGTACTTC.

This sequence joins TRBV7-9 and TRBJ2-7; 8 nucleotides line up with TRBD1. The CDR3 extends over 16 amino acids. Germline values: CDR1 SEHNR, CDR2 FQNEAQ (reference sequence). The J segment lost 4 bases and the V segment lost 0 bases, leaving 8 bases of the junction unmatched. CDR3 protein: CASSLAPGQGHYEQYF. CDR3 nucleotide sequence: TGTGCCAGCAGCTTAGCCCCAGGACAGGGCCATTACGAGCAGTACTTC.

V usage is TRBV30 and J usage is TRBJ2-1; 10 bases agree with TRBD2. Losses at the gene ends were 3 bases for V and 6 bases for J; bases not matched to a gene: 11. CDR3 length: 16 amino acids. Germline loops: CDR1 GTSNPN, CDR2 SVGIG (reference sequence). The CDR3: CAWRRQSSGSGNEQFF. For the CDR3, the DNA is TGTGCCTGGAGACGCCAATCTAGCGGGAGCGGCAATGAGCAGTTCTTC.

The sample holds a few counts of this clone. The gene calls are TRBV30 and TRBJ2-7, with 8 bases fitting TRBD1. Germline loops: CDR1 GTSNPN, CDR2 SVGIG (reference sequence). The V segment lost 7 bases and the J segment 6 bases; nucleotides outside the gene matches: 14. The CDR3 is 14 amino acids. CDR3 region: CAYTSGQGYAEQYF. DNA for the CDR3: TGTGCCTACACCTCCGGACAGGGATACGCCGAGCAGTACTTC.

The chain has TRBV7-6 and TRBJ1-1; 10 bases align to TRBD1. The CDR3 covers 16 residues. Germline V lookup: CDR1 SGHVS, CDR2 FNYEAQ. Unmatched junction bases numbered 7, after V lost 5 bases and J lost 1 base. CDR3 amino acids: CASSTSRDRGNTEAFF. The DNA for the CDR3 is TGTGCCAGCAGCACATCCCGGGACAGGGGGAACACTGAAGCTTTCTTT.

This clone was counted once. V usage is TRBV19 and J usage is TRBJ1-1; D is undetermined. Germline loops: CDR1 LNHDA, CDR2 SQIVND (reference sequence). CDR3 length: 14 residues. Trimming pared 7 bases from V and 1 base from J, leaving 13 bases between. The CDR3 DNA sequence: TGTGCCAGTACCCCGACGACGGGGAACACTGAAGCTTTCTTT. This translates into CASTPTTGNTEAFF.

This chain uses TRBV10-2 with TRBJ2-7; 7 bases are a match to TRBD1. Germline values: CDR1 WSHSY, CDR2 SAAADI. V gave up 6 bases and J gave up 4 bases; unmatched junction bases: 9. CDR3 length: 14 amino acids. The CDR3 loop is CASSTGALLYEQYF. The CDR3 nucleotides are TGCGCCAGCAGCACAGGGGCCCTCCTATACGAGCAGTACTTC.

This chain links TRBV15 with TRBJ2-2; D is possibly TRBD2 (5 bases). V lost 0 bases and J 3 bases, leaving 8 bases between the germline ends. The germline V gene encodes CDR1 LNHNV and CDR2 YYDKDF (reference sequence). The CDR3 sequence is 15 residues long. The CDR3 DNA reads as TGTGCCACCAGCAGAGATGAGAGGGACACCGGGGAGCTGTTTTTT. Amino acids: CATSRDERDTGELFF.

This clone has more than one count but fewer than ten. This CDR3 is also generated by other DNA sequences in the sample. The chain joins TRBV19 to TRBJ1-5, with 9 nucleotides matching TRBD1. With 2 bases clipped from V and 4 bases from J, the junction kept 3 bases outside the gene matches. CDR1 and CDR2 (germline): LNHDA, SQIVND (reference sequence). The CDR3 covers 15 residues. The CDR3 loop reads CASSIRDRANQPQHF. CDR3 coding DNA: TGTGCCAGTAGTATAAGGGACAGGGCAAATCAGCCCCAGCATTTT. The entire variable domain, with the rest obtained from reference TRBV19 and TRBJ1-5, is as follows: DGGITQSPKYLFRKEGQNVTLSCEQNLNHDAMYWYRQDPGQGLRLIYYSQIVNDFQKGDIAEGYSVSREKKESFPLTVTSAQKNPTAFYLCASSIRDRANQPQHFGDGTRLSIL.

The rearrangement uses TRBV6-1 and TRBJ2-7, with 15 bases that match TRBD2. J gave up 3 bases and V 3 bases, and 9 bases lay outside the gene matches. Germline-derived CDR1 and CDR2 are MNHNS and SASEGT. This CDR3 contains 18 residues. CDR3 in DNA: TGTGCCAGCAGTGACGTACCGGGACTAGCGGGAGGTTTCTACGAGCAGTACTTC. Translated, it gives CASSDVPGLAGGFYEQYF.

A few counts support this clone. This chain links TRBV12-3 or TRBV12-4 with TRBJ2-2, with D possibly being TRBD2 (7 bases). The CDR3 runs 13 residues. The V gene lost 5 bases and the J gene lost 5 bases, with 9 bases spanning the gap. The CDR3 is CASSEGGTGELFF. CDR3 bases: TGTGCCAGCAGTGAGGGGGGGACCGGGGAGCTGTTTTTT.

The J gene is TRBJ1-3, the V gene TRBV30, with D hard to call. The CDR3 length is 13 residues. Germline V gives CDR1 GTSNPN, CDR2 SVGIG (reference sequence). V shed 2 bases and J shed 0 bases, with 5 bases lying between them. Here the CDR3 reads CAWSSYSGNTIYF. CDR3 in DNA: TGTGCCTGGAGTTCCTACTCTGGAAACACCATATATTTT.